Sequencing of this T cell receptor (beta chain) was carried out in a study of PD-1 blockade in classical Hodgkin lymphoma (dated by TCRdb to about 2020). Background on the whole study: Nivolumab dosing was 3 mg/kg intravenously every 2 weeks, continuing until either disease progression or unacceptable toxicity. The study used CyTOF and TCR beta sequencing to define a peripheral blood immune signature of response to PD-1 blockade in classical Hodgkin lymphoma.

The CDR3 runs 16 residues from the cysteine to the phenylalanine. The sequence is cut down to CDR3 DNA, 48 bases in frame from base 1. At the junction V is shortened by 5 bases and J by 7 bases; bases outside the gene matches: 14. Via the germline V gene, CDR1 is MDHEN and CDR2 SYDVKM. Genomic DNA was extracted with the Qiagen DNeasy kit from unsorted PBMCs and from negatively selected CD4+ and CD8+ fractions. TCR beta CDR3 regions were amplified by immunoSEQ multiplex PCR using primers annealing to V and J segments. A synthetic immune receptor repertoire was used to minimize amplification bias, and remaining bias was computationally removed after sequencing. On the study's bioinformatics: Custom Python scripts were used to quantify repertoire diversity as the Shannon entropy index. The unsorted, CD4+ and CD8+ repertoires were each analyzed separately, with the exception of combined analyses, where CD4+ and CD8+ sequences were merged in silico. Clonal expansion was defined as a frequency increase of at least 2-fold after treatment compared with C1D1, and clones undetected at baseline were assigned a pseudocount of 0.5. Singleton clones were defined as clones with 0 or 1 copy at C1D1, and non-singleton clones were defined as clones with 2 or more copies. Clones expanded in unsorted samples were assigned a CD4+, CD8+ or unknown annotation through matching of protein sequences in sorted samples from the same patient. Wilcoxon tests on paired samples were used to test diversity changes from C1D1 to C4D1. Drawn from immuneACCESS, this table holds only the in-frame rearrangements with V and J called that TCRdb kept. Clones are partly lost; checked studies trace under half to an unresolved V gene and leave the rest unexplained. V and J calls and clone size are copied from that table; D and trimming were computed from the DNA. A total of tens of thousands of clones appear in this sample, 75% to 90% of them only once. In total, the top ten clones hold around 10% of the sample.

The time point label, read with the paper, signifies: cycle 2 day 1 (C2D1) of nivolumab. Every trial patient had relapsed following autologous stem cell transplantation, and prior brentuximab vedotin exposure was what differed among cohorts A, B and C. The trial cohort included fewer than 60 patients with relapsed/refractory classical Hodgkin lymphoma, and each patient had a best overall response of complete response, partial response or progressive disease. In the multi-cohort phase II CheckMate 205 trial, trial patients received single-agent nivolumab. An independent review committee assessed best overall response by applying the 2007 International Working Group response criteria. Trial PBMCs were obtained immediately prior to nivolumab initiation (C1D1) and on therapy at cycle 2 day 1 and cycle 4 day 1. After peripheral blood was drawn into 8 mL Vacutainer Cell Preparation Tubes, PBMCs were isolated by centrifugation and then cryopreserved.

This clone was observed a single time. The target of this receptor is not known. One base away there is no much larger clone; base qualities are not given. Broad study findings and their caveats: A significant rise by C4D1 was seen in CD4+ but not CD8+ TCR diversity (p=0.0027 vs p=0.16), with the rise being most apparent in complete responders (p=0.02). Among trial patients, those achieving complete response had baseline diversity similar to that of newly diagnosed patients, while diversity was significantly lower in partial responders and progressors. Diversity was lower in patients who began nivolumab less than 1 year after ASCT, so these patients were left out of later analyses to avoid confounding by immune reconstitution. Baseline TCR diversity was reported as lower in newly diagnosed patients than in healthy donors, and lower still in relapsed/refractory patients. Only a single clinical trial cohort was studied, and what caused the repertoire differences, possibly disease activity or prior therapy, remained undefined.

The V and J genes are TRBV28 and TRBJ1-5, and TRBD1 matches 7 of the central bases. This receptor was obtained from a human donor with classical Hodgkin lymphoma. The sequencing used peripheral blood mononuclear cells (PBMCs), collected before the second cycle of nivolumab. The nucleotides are TGTGCCAGCAGTCCCCCCCGACAGGGTGCAAGGCAGCCCCAGCATTTT. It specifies CASSPPRQGARQPQHF. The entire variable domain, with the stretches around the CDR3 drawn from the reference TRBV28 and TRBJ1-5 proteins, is DVKVTQSSRYLVKRTGEKVFLECVQDMDHENMFWYRQDPGLGLRLIYFSYDVKMKEKGDIPEGYSVSREKKERFSLILESASTNQTSMYLCASSPPRQGARQPQHFGDGTRLSIL.